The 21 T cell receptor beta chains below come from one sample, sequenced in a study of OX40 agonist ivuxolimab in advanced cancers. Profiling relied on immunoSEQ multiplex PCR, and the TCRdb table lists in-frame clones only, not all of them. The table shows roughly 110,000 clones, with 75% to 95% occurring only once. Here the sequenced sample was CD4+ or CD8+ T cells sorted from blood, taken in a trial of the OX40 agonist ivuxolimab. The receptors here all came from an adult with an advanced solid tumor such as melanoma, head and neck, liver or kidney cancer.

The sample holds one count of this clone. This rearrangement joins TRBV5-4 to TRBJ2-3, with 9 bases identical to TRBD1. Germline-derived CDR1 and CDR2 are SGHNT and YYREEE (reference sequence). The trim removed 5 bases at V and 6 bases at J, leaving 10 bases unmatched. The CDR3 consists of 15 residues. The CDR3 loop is CASRGDRVHADTQYF. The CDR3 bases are TGTGCCAGCAGAGGGGACAGGGTACATGCGGATACGCAGTATTTT.

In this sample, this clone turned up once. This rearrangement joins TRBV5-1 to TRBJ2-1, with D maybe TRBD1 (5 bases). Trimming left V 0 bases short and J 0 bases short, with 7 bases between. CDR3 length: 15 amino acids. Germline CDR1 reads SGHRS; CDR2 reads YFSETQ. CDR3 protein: CASSLVGDSYNEQFF. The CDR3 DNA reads TGCGCCAGCAGCTTGGTAGGGGACTCCTACAATGAGCAGTTCTTC. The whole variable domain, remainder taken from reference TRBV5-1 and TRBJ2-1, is KAGVTQTPRYLIKTRGQQVTLSCSPISGHRSVSWYQQTPGQGLQFLFEYFSETQRNKGNFPGRFSGRQFSNSRSEMNVSTLELGDSALYLCASSLVGDSYNEQFFGPGTRLTVL.

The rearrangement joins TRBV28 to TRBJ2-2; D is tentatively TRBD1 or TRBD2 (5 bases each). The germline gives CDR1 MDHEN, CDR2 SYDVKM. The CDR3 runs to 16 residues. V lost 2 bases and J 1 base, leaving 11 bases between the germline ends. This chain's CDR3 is CASSLEGSMNTGELFF. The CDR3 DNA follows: TGTGCCAGCAGTTTAGAGGGGTCGATGAACACCGGGGAGCTGTTTTTT.

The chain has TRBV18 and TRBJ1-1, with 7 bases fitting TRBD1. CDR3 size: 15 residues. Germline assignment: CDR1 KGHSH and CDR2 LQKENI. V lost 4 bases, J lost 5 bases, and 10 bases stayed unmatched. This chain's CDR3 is CASSLLTGIETEAFF. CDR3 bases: TGTGCCAGCTCACTATTGACAGGGATAGAGACTGAAGCTTTCTTT.

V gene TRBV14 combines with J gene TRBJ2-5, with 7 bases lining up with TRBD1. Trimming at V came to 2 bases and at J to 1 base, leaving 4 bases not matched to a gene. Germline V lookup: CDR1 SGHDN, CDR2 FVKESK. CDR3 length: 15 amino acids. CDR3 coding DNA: TGTGCCAGCAGCCAATGGACAGGACCCCAAGAGACCCAGTACTTC. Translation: CASSQWTGPQETQYF.

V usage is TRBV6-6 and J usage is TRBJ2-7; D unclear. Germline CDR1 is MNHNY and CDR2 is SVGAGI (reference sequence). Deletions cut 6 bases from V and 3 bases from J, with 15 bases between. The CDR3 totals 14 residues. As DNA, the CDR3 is TGTGCCAGCAGCAATCCTACTGGAAGCTACGAGCAGTACTTC. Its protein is CASSNPTGSYEQYF.

The CDR3 coding sequence is TGTGCCACCAGCAGAGATCAGGCGGACTCACCCACAGATACGCAGTATTTT. Its translation: CATSRDQADSPTDTQYF. The chain has TRBV15 and TRBJ2-3, with D perhaps TRBD2 (5 bases). Per germline, CDR1 LNHNV and CDR2 YYDKDF (reference sequence). Trimming stripped 0 bases from V and 2 bases from J, with 15 bases between. The CDR3 covers 17 residues.

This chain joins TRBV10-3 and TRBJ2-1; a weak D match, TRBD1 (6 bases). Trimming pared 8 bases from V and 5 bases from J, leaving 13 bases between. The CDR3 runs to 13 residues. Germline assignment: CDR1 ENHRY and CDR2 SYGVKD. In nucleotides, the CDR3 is TGTGCCATCGAGGACAGCGGTAACAATGAGCAGTTCTTC. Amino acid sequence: CAIEDSGNNEQFF.

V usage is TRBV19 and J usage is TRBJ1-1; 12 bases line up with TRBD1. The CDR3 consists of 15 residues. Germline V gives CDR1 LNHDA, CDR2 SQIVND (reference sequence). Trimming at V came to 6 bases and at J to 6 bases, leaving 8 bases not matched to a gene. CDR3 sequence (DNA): TGTGCCAGTAGCAGGGACAGGGGGCGCTTGGCTGAAGCTTTCTTT. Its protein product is CASSRDRGRLAEAFF.

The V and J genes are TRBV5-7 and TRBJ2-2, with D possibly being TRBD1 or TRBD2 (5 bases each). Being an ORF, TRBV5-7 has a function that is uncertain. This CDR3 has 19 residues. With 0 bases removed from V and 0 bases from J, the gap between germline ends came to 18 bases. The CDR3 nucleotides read TGTGCCAGCAGCTTGGCCCGGGGCTCACAACCCACGAACACCGGGGAGCTGTTTTTT. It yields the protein CASSLARGSQPTNTGELFF.

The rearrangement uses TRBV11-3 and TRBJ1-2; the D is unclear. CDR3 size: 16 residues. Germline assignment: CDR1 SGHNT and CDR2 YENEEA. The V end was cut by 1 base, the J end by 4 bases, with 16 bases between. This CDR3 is CASSLGWTALGYGYTF. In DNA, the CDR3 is TGTGCCAGCAGCTTAGGGTGGACGGCCTTAGGCTATGGCTACACCTTC. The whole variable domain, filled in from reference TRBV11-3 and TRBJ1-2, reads EAGVVQSPRYKIIEKKQPVAFWCNPISGHNTLYWYLQNLGQGPELLIRYENEEAVDDSQLPKDRFSAERLKGVDSTLKIQPAELGDSAVYLCASSLGWTALGYGYTFGSGTRLTVV.

CDR3 in DNA: TGTGCCAGCAGACTAGAGCGGAGCACAGATACGCAGTATTTT. Translation gives CASRLERSTDTQYF. The V gene is TRBV6-5, the J gene TRBJ2-3; possibly TRBD2 for D (5 bases). The CDR3 extends over 14 amino acids. Trimming took 6 bases from V and 0 from J, leaving 10 bases between them. CDR1 MNHEY and CDR2 SVGAGI come from the germline V gene.

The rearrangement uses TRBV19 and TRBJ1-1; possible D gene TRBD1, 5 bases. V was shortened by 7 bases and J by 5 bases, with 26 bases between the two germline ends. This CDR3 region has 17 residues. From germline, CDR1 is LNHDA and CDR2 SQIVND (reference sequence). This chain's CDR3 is CASNPTEGAVIRTEAFF. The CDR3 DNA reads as TGTGCCAGTAACCCGACTGAAGGGGCGGTTATTAGGACTGAAGCTTTCTTT.

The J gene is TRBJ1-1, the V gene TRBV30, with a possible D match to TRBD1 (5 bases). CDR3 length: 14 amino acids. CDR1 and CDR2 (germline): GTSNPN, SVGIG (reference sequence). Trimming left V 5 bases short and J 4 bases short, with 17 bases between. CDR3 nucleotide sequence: TGTGCCTGGGCCCCTCCCGGGGCGCTCACTGAAGCTTTCTTT. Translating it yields CAWAPPGALTEAFF.

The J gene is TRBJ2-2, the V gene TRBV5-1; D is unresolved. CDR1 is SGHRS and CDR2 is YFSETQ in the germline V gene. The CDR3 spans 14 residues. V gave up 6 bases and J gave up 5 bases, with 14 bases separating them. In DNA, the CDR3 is TGCGCCAGCACCCTACCCTTAGCAACCGGGGAGCTGTTTTTT. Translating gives CASTLPLATGELFF.

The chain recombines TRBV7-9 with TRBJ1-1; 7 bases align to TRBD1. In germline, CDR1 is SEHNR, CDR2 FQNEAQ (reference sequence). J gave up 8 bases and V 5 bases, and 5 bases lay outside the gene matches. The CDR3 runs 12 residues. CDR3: CASSIGTAEAFF. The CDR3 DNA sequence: TGTGCCAGCAGCATAGGGACAGCAGAAGCTTTCTTT.

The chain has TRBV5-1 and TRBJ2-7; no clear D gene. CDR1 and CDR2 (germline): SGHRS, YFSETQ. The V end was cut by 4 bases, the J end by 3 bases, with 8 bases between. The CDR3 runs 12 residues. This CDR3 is CASSGEIYEQYF. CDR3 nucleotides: TGCGCCAGCAGCGGAGAGATCTACGAGCAGTACTTC.

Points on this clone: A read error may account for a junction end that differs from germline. Here the CDR3 reads CASSSNKLSCNEQFF. The CDR3 DNA reads as TGCGCCAGCAGTTCGAACAAACTCTCCTGCAATGAGCAGTTCTTC. This chain links TRBV10-1 with TRBJ2-1, with D uncertain. CDR3 length: 15 amino acids. Germline CDR1 is WNHNN and CDR2 is SYGVQD (reference sequence).

CDR3 protein: CARSFNSMNTEAFF. In nucleotides, the CDR3 is TGTGCCAGAAGCTTTAACAGCATGAACACTGAAGCTTTCTTT. V and J are TRBV5-3 and TRBJ1-1, with unresolved D. TRBV5-3 is annotated as an ORF whose role is uncertain. This CDR3 is built from 14 residues. Trimming took off 2 bases at V and 0 bases at J, with 8 bases between the two ends.

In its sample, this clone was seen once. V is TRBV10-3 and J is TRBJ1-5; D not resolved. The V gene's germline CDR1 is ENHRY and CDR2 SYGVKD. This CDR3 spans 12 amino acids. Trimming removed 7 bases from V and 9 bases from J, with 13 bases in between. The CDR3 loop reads CAIKDFSGPQHF. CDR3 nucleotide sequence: TGTGCCATCAAGGACTTTTCCGGGCCCCAGCATTTT.

The CDR3 loop reads CASSSRGSGNTIYF. CDR3 DNA: TGTGCCAGCAGCTCCAGAGGTTCGGGAAACACCATATATTTT. This rearrangement joins TRBV7-8 to TRBJ1-3; no definite D call. Germline V gene sequence: CDR1 SGHVS, CDR2 FQNEAQ. The CDR3 is made up of 14 amino acids. V gave up 4 bases and J gave up 4 bases, with 11 bases separating them.